Only a few counts were recorded for the clone carrying this T cell receptor beta chain. Its antigen is unidentified. After constant-region reverse-primer amplification, full-length variable regions underwent semi-nested PCR with Nested Universal Primer A. TCRdb analysed the 5' RACE reads with MiXCR anew, one entry per CDR3 protein. Of about 42,000 distinct CDR3 sequences in the sample, around 28% were seen once. General study results and limits: The larger cohort examined one V-J beta rearrangement, not whole repertoires. Tumor memory CD4+ T cell TCR gene usage clustered with blood and lymph node memory CD4+ cells and lymph node naive CD4+ cells.

Memory CD4+ T cells were sorted as CD4+CD45RO+CD25- cells. CDR1 is MGHRA and CDR2 is YSYEKL in the germline V gene. Trimming took off 2 bases at V and 0 bases at J, with 7 bases between the two ends. CDR3 length: 14 amino acids. Input material: tumor-infiltrating memory CD4+ T cells sorted from the breast tumor. As to subset: memory CD4+ T cells, CD4+CD45RO+CD25-. The sequence derives from a female donor with breast cancer. The V and J genes are TRBV4-1 and TRBJ1-1, with a weak D call TRBD1 (5 bases). The CDR3 coding sequence is TGCGCCAGCAGCCAACGGGGGATGAACACTGAAGCTTTCTTT. Its translation is CASSQRGMNTEAFF.